The sequence of this TCR beta chain was determined in a study of blood T cell repertoires in COVID-19. Study-level information: The United States, Italy and Spain supplied acute and convalescent COVID-19 samples. The analysed material was cDNA or gDNA that came from T cells, B-cell-depleted T cells, or PBMCs.

The length of the CDR3 is 15 residues. Per the germline V gene, CDR1 is KGHSH and CDR2 is LQKENI. V gave up 2 bases and J gave up 7 bases; unmatched junction bases: 3. Authors' data handling: Reference gene primer amplification gave nucleated cell count estimates. Clones were read by immunoSEQ multiplex PCR, and TCRdb kept only the in-frame ones, dropping some. The DNA was the basis for D and trimming; V, J and clone size are from that table. The repertoire holds 180,000 or so clones, around 83% seen once, with almost 1% in the top ten. J is TRBJ2-1 and V is TRBV18, with 12 bases identical to TRBD2. This receptor was obtained from a man aged 18 to 30 with acute or convalescent COVID-19. The specimen was peripheral blood. The CDR3 DNA follows: TGTGCCAGCTCACCAGGGACTAGCGGGTCAAATGAGCAGTTCTTC. Amino acid sequence: CASSPGTSGSNEQFF.